The TCR beta chain described here comes from a study of response to subunit inactivated influenza vaccine. Points from the study as a whole: The authors suggested that few new T cells are recruited per seasonal influenza vaccination.

Note on this clonotype: No antigen is known for it.

There are 14 residues in the CDR3. CDR1 SNHLY and CDR2 FYNNEI come from the germline V gene. Between the trimmed V and J ends, which lost 4 bases and 4 bases, there was a span of 10 bases. Via MiXCR, TCRdb re-called the RT-PCR reads, giving one row per CDR3 protein. The data contain under 950,000 distinct CDR3 sequences, 21% of them singletons. The sequencing used PBMCs from blood, collected around 5 days after vaccination. The chain uses TRBV2 and TRBJ2-2, with a weak D call TRBD2 (5 bases). The clonotype comes from a man aged 50-59 years who received an inactivated influenza vaccine. The CDR3 region is CASSGKRITGELFF. In nucleotides, the CDR3 is TGTGCCAGCAGTGGGAAGCGGATCACCGGGGAGCTGTTTTTT.